Sequencing of this T cell receptor beta chain was carried out in a study of beta chain features in type 1 diabetes. Every bit of the isolated RNA underwent reverse transcription, so sequencing read expressed TCRB transcripts. Naive, central memory and regulatory T cell samples averaged about 3.57 million immunoSEQ reads each. The assay was immunoSEQ multiplex PCR, and TCRdb's table has in-frame clones only and misses some. This repertoire shows around 260,000 clones, around 21% found once; its top ten account for 0.028%. A remark on this clone: Antigen specificity is unknown.

CDR1 is LNHDA, CDR2 SQIVND, per germline (reference sequence). With 5 bases removed from V and 6 bases from J, the gap between germline ends came to 20 bases. The CDR3 has 16 residues. Sorting produced populations that all topped 95% purity. Study findings and constraints: Naive, central memory and regulatory TCRB repertoires appeared more similar among patients than healthy donors. Moderately but significantly shorter TCRB CDR3s were found in Type 1 diabetes patients in all four CD4+ subsets.

This clonotype originated in a woman aged 40 to 50 with type 1 diabetes. The sequenced material came from naive CD4+ T cells from blood. V gene TRBV19 combines with J gene TRBJ1-5; D is perhaps TRBD1 (6 bases). The CDR3 sequence is CASSAIRDTTLQPQHF. The CDR3 DNA sequence: TGTGCCAGTAGTGCTATCCGGGACACCACTCTTCAGCCCCAGCATTTT.